Below are 32 T cell receptor beta chains sequenced from a single sample in a study of T cells in Graves' hyperthyroidism and ophthalmopathy. Amplification of TCR beta CDR3 regions was performed using RNA transcripts as template. During a first-round RT-PCR of the TCR CDR3, the HTBI primer set was used. A single record per CDR3 protein comes from TCRdb applying MiXCR to the multiplex PCR reads. The sample contains 450,000 to 700,000 distinct CDR3 sequences, 46% of which appear only once. Sequencing used peripheral blood or thyroid tissue (not recorded which). The receptors derive from an adult woman with Graves' disease, either hyperthyroidism or ophthalmopathy (not recorded which).

The V call is TRBV12-3 or TRBV12-4, the J call TRBJ1-2, with D maybe TRBD1 (5 bases). V lost 6 bases to trimming and J lost 3 bases, with 20 bases between them. The CDR3 runs to 16 residues. CDR3 protein: CASSPGRGWLDYGYTF. The CDR3 bases are TGTGCCAGCAGCCCGGGACGGGGGTGGCTTGACTATGGCTACACCTTC.

This clonotype was recorded at least ten times. The J gene is TRBJ1-2, the V gene TRBV27, with D tentatively TRBD1 (5 bases). V lost 3 bases and J lost 8, with 16 bases in between. The CDR3 is 14 amino acids. Looked up from germline, CDR1 is MNHEY and CDR2 is SMNVEV (reference sequence). The CDR3 DNA reads as TGTGCCAGCAGTTTGGGGCGCGTGGAGTTCGGCTACACCTTC. Translating gives CASSLGRVEFGYTF.

This chain uses TRBV20-1 with TRBJ2-2; D is uncertain. The germline V and J ends were trimmed by 3 bases and 0 bases, with 8 bases remaining between them. Germline loops: CDR1 DFQATT, CDR2 SNEGSKA (reference sequence). CDR3 length: 14 residues. This CDR3 is CSARAGANTGELFF. CDR3 in DNA: TGCAGTGCTAGGGCTGGCGCGAACACCGGGGAGCTGTTTTTT.

This clonotype was counted ten times or more. The chain combines TRBV28 with TRBJ1-2, with D possibly TRBD1 on 6 matching bases. CDR1 is MDHEN, CDR2 SYDVKM, per germline. The CDR3 has 13 residues. The V gene lost 10 bases and the J gene lost 4 bases, with 16 bases spanning the gap. The CDR3 is CAIGTGQFYGYTF. The CDR3 DNA is TGTGCCATCGGCACAGGGCAGTTCTATGGCTACACCTTC.

The sample holds many counts of this clonotype. The chain's CDR3 is CASTLLGEETQYF. CDR3 coding DNA: TGTGCCAGCACCCTTCTCGGGGAAGAGACCCAGTACTTC. The chain has TRBV25-1 and TRBJ2-5; D might be TRBD2 (5 bases). The CDR3 totals 13 residues. The V gene lost 7 bases and the J gene lost 3 bases, with 12 bases spanning the gap. Germline V gene data show CDR1 as MGHDK and CDR2 as SYGVNS.

This clonotype was seen a few times. Just one base apart from a much larger clone, this may be a read error. V and J are TRBV12-5 and TRBJ2-2; D ambiguous. Germline V gene lookup returns CDR1 LGHNT and CDR2 FRNRAP. V gave up 5 bases and J gave up 6 bases, with 7 bases separating them. This CDR3 is built from 12 residues. The CDR3 is CASGPTAGELFF. The DNA of the CDR3 is TGTGCTAGTGGTCCAACAGCCGGGGAGCTGTTTTTT. Using reference TRBV12-5 and TRBJ2-2 for the parts outside the CDR3, the full variable domain is DARVTQTPRHKVTEMGQEVTMRCQPILGHNTVFWYRQTMMQGLELLAYFRNRAPLDDSGMPKDRFSAEMPDATLATLKIQPSEPRDSAVYFCASGPTAGELFFGEGSRLTVL.

This clonotype occurred once. The junction shows a germline mismatch at one end, possibly a read error. This chain joins TRBV10-3 and TRBJ1-3; maybe TRBD1 (5 bases). This CDR3 region has 12 residues. Looked up from germline, CDR1 is ENHRY and CDR2 is SYGVKD. CDR3 sequence: CAVSGTGNTIYF. The CDR3, as DNA: TGTGCCGTGTCCGGGACTGGGAACACCATATATTTT.

The gene calls are TRBV6-2 or TRBV6-3 and TRBJ1-5; D is unclear. The germline V and J ends were trimmed by 7 bases and 10 bases, with 14 bases remaining between them. The CDR3 runs to 12 residues. CDR1 is MNHEY and CDR2 is SVGEGT in the germline V gene. CDR3 bases: TGTGCCAGCACGGCGTCCCCAGGCCCCCAGCATTTT. It translates to CASTASPGPQHF.

In this sample, this clonotype turned up many times. The chain employs TRBV4-1 and TRBJ2-7, with D possibly being TRBD1 (5 bases). The CDR3 totals 13 residues. Germline V gives CDR1 MGHRA, CDR2 YSYEKL. Trimming took off 3 bases at V and 3 bases at J, with 9 bases between the two ends. The CDR3 sequence: CASSQTDHYEQYF. The CDR3 nucleotides are TGCGCCAGCAGCCAGACAGACCACTACGAGCAGTACTTC.

In its sample, this clonotype was seen once. The chain joins TRBV12-3 or TRBV12-4 to TRBJ2-5, with 12 nucleotides matching TRBD2. With V trimmed by 3 bases and J by 2 bases, 7 bases remained unmatched. The CDR3 has 17 residues. DNA for the CDR3: TGTGCCAGCAGTTTTGGGGGGACTAGCGGGTTACAAGAGACCCAGTACTTC. This encodes CASSFGGTSGLQETQYF.

This clonotype was seen repeatedly, ten times or more. V usage is TRBV12-3 or TRBV12-4 and J usage is TRBJ1-1, with a weak D call TRBD1 (5 bases). V dropped 7 bases and J dropped 6 bases, with 12 bases sitting between them. There are 12 residues in the CDR3. The CDR3 nucleotides read TGTGCCAGCACCGTTGGGGCATCTGAAGCTTTCTTT. It specifies CASTVGASEAFF.

This clonotype was counted ten times or more. The chain recombines TRBV7-3 with TRBJ2-2; tentative D call: TRBD2 (6 bases). The CDR3 length is 14 residues. Germline CDR1 and CDR2: SGHTA and FQGTGA. Trimming removed 5 bases at V and 3 bases at J, with 10 bases between. CDR3 in amino acids: CASSPGTDTGELFF. DNA for the CDR3: TGTGCCAGCAGCCCAGGGACTGACACCGGGGAGCTGTTTTTT.

V gene TRBV19 combines with J gene TRBJ2-3; D is undetermined. The CDR3 extends over 11 amino acids. CDR1 is LNHDA, CDR2 SQIVND, per germline (reference sequence). Trimming took 4 bases from V and 5 from J, leaving 4 bases between them. CDR3 residues: CASSNIDTQYF. Here the CDR3 DNA reads TGTGCCAGTAGTAACATAGATACGCAGTATTTT.

This clonotype was counted at least ten times. As DNA, the CDR3 is TGTGCCAGCAGCCACCAACAGGGGTGGGCTTTCTTT. It translates to CASSHQQGWAFF. This chain connects TRBV3-1 to TRBJ1-1, with 7 bases matching TRBD1. The germline V gene encodes CDR1 LGHDT and CDR2 YNNKEL (reference sequence). V gave up 3 bases and J gave up 11 bases; unmatched junction bases: 6. The CDR3 is 12 residues long.

This clonotype has a handful of counts. One end of the junction does not line up with germline, which may come from a read error. The rearrangement links TRBV6-6 to TRBJ1-2; D is possibly TRBD1 (5 bases). Germline CDR1 reads MNHNY; CDR2 reads SVGAGI (reference sequence). The CDR3 consists of 11 residues. Written as DNA, the CDR3 is TGTGCCAGCAGCATAGGGGATACTGAAGCTTTC. Translated, it gives CASSIGDTEAF.

The sample holds many counts of this clonotype. J is TRBJ1-4 and V is TRBV25-1, with D possibly TRBD1 on 6 matching bases. The V end lost 4 bases, the J end lost 6 bases, and 18 bases lay between the germline ends. Germline lookup yields CDR1 MGHDK and CDR2 SYGVNS. The CDR3 extends over 16 amino acids. In nucleotides, the CDR3 is TGTGCCAGCAGTGCCCATTCCGGGACACCCGATGAAAAACTGTTTTTT. Its protein product is CASSAHSGTPDEKLFF. The whole variable domain, remainder taken from reference TRBV25-1 and TRBJ1-4, is EADIYQTPRYLVIGTGKKITLECSQTMGHDKMYWYQQDPGMELHLIHYSYGVNSTEKGDLSSESTVSRIRTEHFPLTLESARPSHTSQYLCASSAHSGTPDEKLFFGSGTQLSVL.

To note about this clonotype: Since a much larger clone is just one base distant, this may be a read error. V and J are TRBV10-3 and TRBJ2-5, with a tentative D call TRBD1 (5 bases). V was clipped by 2 bases and J by 1 base, with 8 bases between them. The CDR3 is made up of 14 amino acids. Germline V lookup: CDR1 ENHRY, CDR2 SYGVKD. CDR3 loop: CAISEVGLQETQYF. CDR3 DNA sequence: TGTGCCATCAGTGAGGTGGGGCTCCAAGAGACCCAGTACTTC.

As to this clonotype: One junction end does not reproduce the germline sequence, and a read error may be involved. This chain links TRBV5-6 with TRBJ1-1, with D perhaps matching TRBD1 (5 bases). The CDR3 consists of 17 residues. CDR1 is SGHDT and CDR2 is YYEEEE in the germline V gene. The CDR3 here is CASSFAAISVGRTEAFF. CDR3 DNA sequence: TGTGCCAGCAGCTTTGCAGCCATCTCAGTGGGGCGAACTGAAGCTTTCTTC.

V usage is TRBV7-3 and J usage is TRBJ2-5, with D unresolved. The germline V and J ends were trimmed by 0 bases and 10 bases, with 6 bases remaining between them. Per the germline V gene, CDR1 is SGHTA and CDR2 is FQGTGA. This CDR3 contains 11 residues. The CDR3 spells CASSLTPVQYF. The CDR3 region has the DNA TGTGCCAGCAGCTTAACGCCGGTCCAGTACTTC.

This clonotype was seen ten or more times. This rearrangement joins TRBV20-1 to TRBJ2-7, with 9 bases identical to TRBD1. This CDR3 has 14 amino acids. Germline CDR1 and CDR2: DFQATT and SNEGSKA (reference sequence). Losses at the gene ends were 7 bases for V and 3 bases for J; bases not matched to a gene: 10. CDR3 in DNA: TGCAGTGTTCAGGGGGGGGACAGGGTCTACGAGCAGTACTTC. Its protein is CSVQGGDRVYEQYF.

Details on this clonotype: Germline and junction disagree at one end, which may indicate a read error. The CDR3 DNA follows: TGTGCCAGCAGCCCACGGGGGGAAAGCTCCTACGGGCAGTACTTC. It codes for CASSPRGESSYGQYF. The chain carries TRBV24-1 and TRBJ2-7, with 7 bases aligning to TRBD2. CDR1 and CDR2 (germline): KGHDR, SFDVKD. This CDR3 has 15 residues.

This clonotype was counted many times. The rearrangement links TRBV12-3 or TRBV12-4 to TRBJ1-1, with 7 bases aligning to TRBD1. Trimming cost V 5 bases and J 4 bases; bases outside gene matches: 7. The CDR3 consists of 14 residues. CDR3 DNA sequence: TGTGCCAGCAGTGCCAGGGGGTTAGGCACTGAAGCTTTCTTT. Protein: CASSARGLGTEAFF.

This clonotype was seen many times. Here the CDR3 reads CASRMDSVYEQYF. CDR3 DNA: TGTGCCAGCAGGATGGACAGCGTCTACGAGCAGTACTTC. V usage is TRBV6-5 and J usage is TRBJ2-7; TRBD1 might be the D (6 bases). CDR3 length: 13 residues. Germline CDR1 is MNHEY and CDR2 is SVGAGI. V was pared by 6 bases and J by 3 bases, with 12 bases between.

This clonotype occurred many times. V usage is TRBV11-2 and J usage is TRBJ1-5; D uncertain. The germline V and J ends were trimmed by 4 bases and 7 bases, with 11 bases remaining between them. The CDR3 consists of 13 residues. Germline V lookup: CDR1 SGHAT, CDR2 FQNNGV. CDR3 nucleotides: TGTGCCAGCAGCTCGGCCTCGGGGCAGCCCCAGCATTTT. Residues: CASSSASGQPQHF.

V usage is TRBV25-1 and J usage is TRBJ1-6; tentative D call: TRBD1 (5 bases). V was trimmed by 8 bases and J by 7 bases, leaving 12 bases between them. The CDR3 extends over 13 amino acids. Germline CDR1 MGHDK, CDR2 SYGVNS. The CDR3 protein is CASSGTENSPLHF. CDR3 in DNA: TGTGCCAGCTCAGGGACGGAGAATTCACCCCTCCACTTT.

The genes are TRBV20-1 and TRBJ2-7, with TRBD2 as a possible D gene (6 bases). This CDR3 is built from 15 residues. Germline V gene lookup returns CDR1 DFQATT and CDR2 SNEGSKA (reference sequence). V lost 5 bases to trimming and J lost 0 bases, with 17 bases between them. CDR3 bases: TGCAGTGCTTCTGAAGTAGCGGAGAGCTCCTACGAGCAGTACTTC. Its translation is CSASEVAESSYEQYF.

This clonotype was seen just once. This sequence joins TRBV29-1 and TRBJ1-1; no clear D. With 5 bases removed from V and 0 bases from J, the gap between germline ends came to 13 bases. CDR1 is SQVTM and CDR2 is ANQGSEA in the germline V gene. The CDR3 spans 14 residues. CDR3 coding DNA: TGCAGCGTTCAGACTGACACCTTGAACACTGAAGCTTTCTTT. It codes for CSVQTDTLNTEAFF. The full variable domain, its missing parts supplied by reference TRBV29-1 and TRBJ1-1, is SAVISQKPSRDICQRGTSLTIQCQVDSQVTMMFWYRQQPGQSLTLIATANQGSEATYESGFVIDKFPISRPNLTFSTLTVSNMSPEDSSIYLCSVQTDTLNTEAFFGQGTRLTVV.

This chain links TRBV29-1 with TRBJ2-5; the match to TRBD2 covers 10 bases. The germline gives CDR1 SQVTM, CDR2 ANQGSEA. V trimming: 4 bases; J trimming: 4 bases; junction bases outside the gene matches: 12. The CDR3 sequence is 16 residues long. The CDR3 DNA reads as TGCAGCGTTGCAAAGTTGAGCGGGAGGGCCTCAGAGACCCAGTACTTC. It is translated as CSVAKLSGRASETQYF.

J is TRBJ1-5 and V is TRBV25-1; the D gene is possibly TRBD1 (5 bases). Trimming shortened V by 5 bases and J by 6 bases, and 17 bases separated the two germline ends. The CDR3 spans 15 residues. The germline CDR1 and CDR2 sequences are MGHDK and SYGVNS. The CDR3 DNA sequence: TGTGCCAGCAGTCGATTCCCCAGGGTTGGTCAGCCCCAGCATTTT. It is translated as CASSRFPRVGQPQHF.

This clonotype was observed a few times. The J gene is TRBJ2-5, the V gene TRBV9, with TRBD1 matching over 8 bases. V lost 4 bases to trimming and J lost 1 base; unmatched junction nucleotides: 6. CDR3 length equals 15 residues. Germline V gene data show CDR1 as SGDLS and CDR2 as YYNGEE. CDR3 coding DNA: TGTGCCAGCAGCCGGGGACAGGACGCCCAAGAGACCCAGTACTTC. It translates to CASSRGQDAQETQYF.

J is TRBJ1-4 and V is TRBV15; 7 bases agree with TRBD1. J lost 8 bases, V lost 2 bases, and 2 bases had no gene match. Germline V lookup: CDR1 LNHNV, CDR2 YYDKDF (reference sequence). The CDR3 contains 13 residues. The CDR3 loop reads CATSRYRGEKLFF. In DNA form, the CDR3 reads TGTGCCACCAGCAGATACAGGGGAGAAAAACTGTTTTTT.

A word on this clonotype: A much more abundant neighbour one base away suggests this may be a read error. This chain connects TRBV6-1 to TRBJ1-5; 7 bases map to TRBD1. This CDR3 spans 18 amino acids. CDR1 MNHNS and CDR2 SASEGT come from the germline V gene. CDR3 sequence: CAGSETRRGTGGNQPQHF. The DNA of the CDR3 is TGTGCCGGCAGTGAGACCCGACGAGGAACAGGGGGCAATCAGCCCCAGCATTTT.